This is a list of T cell receptor beta chains from one sample in a study of human T cells and chemical hapten exposure. TCRdb recomputed calls from the RACE reads with MiXCR, one row per CDR3 protein. Here the sample spans 180,000 or so distinct CDR3 sequences, 14% being singletons. This specimen was whole blood, taken in connection with sensitization to the hapten diphenylcyclopropenone (DPC). Receptors originate from a woman aged 25-40 years with alopecia areata. Some clones in this sample may be carry-over from other donors' samples. CDR3s include the opening cysteine and the closing phenylalanine or tryptophan. The order of the fields is J gene, V gene, D gene, clone size, CDR3 protein, CDR3 DNA. D genes are given only for firm matches. For some rows the clone size is stated as once, few or many, or as a class when expanded; others skip it.

j_call: TRBJ1-1; v_call: TRBV28; d_call: .; clone_size: many; cdr3_aa: CASSSRGTEAFF; cdr3_nt: TGTGCCAGCAGTTCCAGGGGAACTGAAGCTTTCTTT
j_call: TRBJ2-7; v_call: TRBV18; d_call: .; clone_size: .; cdr3_aa: CASSPNRDNYEQYF; cdr3_nt: TGTGCCAGCTCACCAAACAGGGATAACTACGAGCAGTACTTC
j_call: TRBJ2-3; v_call: TRBV28; d_call: TRBD1; clone_size: .; cdr3_aa: CASSIQGPTDTQYF; cdr3_nt: TGTGCCAGCAGCATACAGGGGCCCACAGATACGCAGTATTTT
j_call: TRBJ1-5; v_call: TRBV19; d_call: .; clone_size: many; cdr3_aa: CASRVGGQPQHF; cdr3_nt: TGTGCCAGCAGGGTCGGGGGCCAGCCCCAGCATTTT
j_call: TRBJ2-7; v_call: TRBV5-1; d_call: .; clone_size: .; cdr3_aa: CASSLGLPRYEQYF; cdr3_nt: TGCGCCAGCAGCCTAGGACTACCACGCTACGAGCAGTACTTC
j_call: TRBJ2-3; v_call: TRBV3-1; d_call: .; clone_size: .; cdr3_aa: CASSQGKGGYFTDTQYF; cdr3_nt: TGTGCCAGCAGCCAAGGGAAAGGCGGATACTTCACAGATACGCAGTATTTT
j_call: TRBJ2-3; v_call: TRBV28; d_call: TRBD2; clone_size: .; cdr3_aa: CASSLPSAGGADTQYF; cdr3_nt: TGTGCCAGCAGTTTACCCTCGGCGGGAGGCGCAGATACGCAGTATTTT
j_call: TRBJ2-7; v_call: TRBV29-1; d_call: TRBD2; clone_size: .; cdr3_aa: CSVAGQASGDEQYF; cdr3_nt: TGCAGCGTTGCCGGGCAGGCTAGCGGGGATGAGCAGTACTTC
j_call: TRBJ1-2; v_call: TRBV10-3; d_call: .; clone_size: few; cdr3_aa: CAISAGPGQPYTF; cdr3_nt: TGTGCCATCAGCGCCGGCCCCGGACAGCCCTACACCTTC
j_call: TRBJ2-7; v_call: TRBV10-3; d_call: .; clone_size: .; cdr3_aa: CAISGSNTEDEQYF; cdr3_nt: TGTGCCATCAGTGGCAGTAATACCGAGGACGAGCAGTACTTC
j_call: TRBJ2-2; v_call: TRBV10-3; d_call: TRBD1; clone_size: .; cdr3_aa: CAGGDRGDAGELFF; cdr3_nt: TGTGCCGGGGGAGACAGGGGCGACGCCGGGGAGCTGTTTTTT
j_call: TRBJ2-7; v_call: TRBV19; d_call: .; clone_size: .; cdr3_aa: CASSTQGLTSYEQYF; cdr3_nt: TGTGCCAGTAGTACTCAAGGACTAACCTCCTACGAGCAGTACTTC
j_call: TRBJ2-1; v_call: TRBV7-8; d_call: TRBD1; clone_size: .; cdr3_aa: CASSLARTGPAYNEQFF; cdr3_nt: TGTGCCAGCAGCTTAGCCCGGACAGGGCCTGCCTACAATGAGCAGTTCTTC
j_call: TRBJ2-5; v_call: TRBV5-1; d_call: TRBD1; clone_size: few; cdr3_aa: CASSLPRDRSELETQYF; cdr3_nt: TGCGCCAGCAGCTTGCCCCGGGACAGGTCCGAACTGGAGACCCAGTACTTC
j_call: TRBJ1-6; v_call: TRBV28; d_call: .; clone_size: .; cdr3_aa: CASRGNSPLHF; cdr3_nt: TGTGCCAGCCGAGGTAATTCACCCCTCCACTTT
j_call: TRBJ2-3; v_call: TRBV6-4; d_call: .; clone_size: .; cdr3_aa: CASSGGFGQTQYF; cdr3_nt: TGTGCCAGCAGTGGGGGGTTTGGGCAAACGCAGTATTTT
j_call: TRBJ1-6; v_call: TRBV12-3/TRBV12-4; d_call: .; clone_size: many; cdr3_aa: CASSLKAGKNSPLHF; cdr3_nt: TGTGCCAGCAGTTTAAAGGCAGGGAAGAATTCACCCCTCCACTTT
j_call: TRBJ2-7; v_call: TRBV12-3/TRBV12-4; d_call: .; clone_size: few; cdr3_aa: CASRKDGSYEQYF; cdr3_nt: TGTGCCAGCAGAAAGGACGGGTCCTACGAGCAGTACTTC
j_call: TRBJ1-5; v_call: TRBV27; d_call: .; clone_size: few; cdr3_aa: CASSLAPSNQPQHF; cdr3_nt: TGTGCCAGCAGTTTAGCCCCTAGCAATCAGCCCCAGCATTTT
j_call: TRBJ2-7; v_call: TRBV2; d_call: TRBD2; clone_size: few; cdr3_aa: CASRGGPYEQYF; cdr3_nt: TGTGCCAGCCGGGGAGGGCCCTACGAGCAGTACTTC
j_call: TRBJ2-3; v_call: TRBV24-1; d_call: TRBD1; clone_size: few; cdr3_aa: CATRETGSDTQYF; cdr3_nt: TGTGCCACCAGAGAGACAGGGTCAGATACGCAGTATTTT
j_call: TRBJ1-6; v_call: TRBV4-2; d_call: .; clone_size: .; cdr3_aa: CASSQEGGGNSPLHF; cdr3_nt: TGTGCCAGCAGCCAAGAAGGGGGAGGGAATTCACCCCTCCACTTT
j_call: TRBJ1-6; v_call: TRBV20-1; d_call: .; clone_size: .; cdr3_aa: CSAQTAHNNSPLHF; cdr3_nt: TGCAGTGCCCAAACGGCCCATAATAATTCACCCCTCCACTTT
j_call: TRBJ2-7; v_call: TRBV30; d_call: TRBD2; clone_size: many; cdr3_aa: CAWSTTAGEKQYF; cdr3_nt: TGTGCCTGGAGCACAACCGCGGGAGAAAAGCAGTACTTC
j_call: TRBJ2-3; v_call: TRBV20-1; d_call: TRBD2; clone_size: .; cdr3_aa: CSAPSGGFTDTQYF; cdr3_nt: TGCAGTGCCCCTAGCGGGGGTTTCACAGATACGCAGTATTTT
j_call: TRBJ2-5; v_call: TRBV6-5; d_call: .; clone_size: many; cdr3_aa: CASSYGDPQATQYF; cdr3_nt: TGTGCCAGCAGTTACGGGGACCCCCAGGCGACCCAGTACTTC
j_call: TRBJ2-5; v_call: TRBV6-5; d_call: .; clone_size: once; cdr3_aa: CASSSYGGETQYF; cdr3_nt: TGTGCCAGCAGTAGCTACGGGGGAGAGACCCAGTACTTC
j_call: TRBJ2-7; v_call: TRBV2; d_call: .; clone_size: few; cdr3_aa: CASSNTGTSYEQYF; cdr3_nt: TGTGCCAGCAGCAACACTGGGACCTCCTATGAGCAGTACTTC
j_call: TRBJ1-1; v_call: TRBV29-1; d_call: .; clone_size: few; cdr3_aa: CSVGAGVSNTEAFF; cdr3_nt: TGCAGCGTTGGTGCAGGGGTATCGAACACTGAAGCTTTCTTT